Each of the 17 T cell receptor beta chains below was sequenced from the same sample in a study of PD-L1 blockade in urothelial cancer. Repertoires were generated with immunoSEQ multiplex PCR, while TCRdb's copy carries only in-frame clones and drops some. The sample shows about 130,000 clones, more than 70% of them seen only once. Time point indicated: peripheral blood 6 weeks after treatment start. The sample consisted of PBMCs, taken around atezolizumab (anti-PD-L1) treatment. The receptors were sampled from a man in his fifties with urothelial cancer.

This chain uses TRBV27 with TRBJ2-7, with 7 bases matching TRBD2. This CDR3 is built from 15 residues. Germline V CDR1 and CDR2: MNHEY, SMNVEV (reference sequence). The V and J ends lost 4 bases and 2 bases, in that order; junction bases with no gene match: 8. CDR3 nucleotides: TGTGCCAGCAGTTCCGGTGGAGCGGGAACCTACGAGCAGTACTTC. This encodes CASSSGGAGTYEQYF.

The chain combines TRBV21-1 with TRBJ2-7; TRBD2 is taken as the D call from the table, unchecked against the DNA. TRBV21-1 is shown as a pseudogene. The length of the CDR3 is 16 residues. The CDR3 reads CASTSPLKRSKYEQYF. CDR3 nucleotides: TGTGCCAGCACCTCCCCGTTGAAGCGGAGTAAATACGAGCAGTACTTC.

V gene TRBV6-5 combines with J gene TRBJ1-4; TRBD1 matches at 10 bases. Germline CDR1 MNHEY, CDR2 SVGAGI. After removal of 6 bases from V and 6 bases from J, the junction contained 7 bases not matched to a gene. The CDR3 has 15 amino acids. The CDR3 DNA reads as TGTGCCAGCAGGAGACAGGGGGCGCTTTATGAAAAACTGTTTTTT. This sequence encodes CASRRQGALYEKLFF.

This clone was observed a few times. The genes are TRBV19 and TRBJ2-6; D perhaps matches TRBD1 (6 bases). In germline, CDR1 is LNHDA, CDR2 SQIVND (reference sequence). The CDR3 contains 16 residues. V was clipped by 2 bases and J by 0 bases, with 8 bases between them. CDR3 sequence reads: CASSISGVSGANVLTF. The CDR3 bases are TGTGCCAGTAGTATATCAGGGGTCTCTGGGGCCAACGTCCTGACTTTC.

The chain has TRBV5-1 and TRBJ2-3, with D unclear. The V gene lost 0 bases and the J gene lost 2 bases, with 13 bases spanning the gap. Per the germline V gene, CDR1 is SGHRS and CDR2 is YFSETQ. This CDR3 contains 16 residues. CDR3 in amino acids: CASSLEVRQVTDTQYF. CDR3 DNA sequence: TGCGCCAGCAGCTTGGAGGTAAGGCAGGTCACAGATACGCAGTATTTT.

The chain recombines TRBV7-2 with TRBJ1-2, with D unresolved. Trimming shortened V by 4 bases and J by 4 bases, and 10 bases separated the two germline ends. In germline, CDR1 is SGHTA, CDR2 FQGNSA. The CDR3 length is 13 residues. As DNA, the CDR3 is TGTGCCAGCAGCTCAGTCGCGGTCTATGGCTACACCTTC. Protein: CASSSVAVYGYTF.

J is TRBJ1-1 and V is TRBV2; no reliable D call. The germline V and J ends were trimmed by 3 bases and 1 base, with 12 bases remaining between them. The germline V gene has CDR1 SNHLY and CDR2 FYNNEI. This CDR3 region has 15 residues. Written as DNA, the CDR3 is TGTGCCAGCAGTGAGAGGGCAGCCAGGAACACTGAAGCTTTCTTT. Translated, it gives CASSERAARNTEAFF.

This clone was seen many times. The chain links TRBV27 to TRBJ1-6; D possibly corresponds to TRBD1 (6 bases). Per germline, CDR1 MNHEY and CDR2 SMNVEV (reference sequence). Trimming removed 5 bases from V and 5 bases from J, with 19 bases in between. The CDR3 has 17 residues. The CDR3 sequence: CASSQAPGGGNNSPLHF. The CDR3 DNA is TGTGCCAGCAGTCAAGCCCCCGGTGGGGGCAATAATTCACCCCTCCACTTT.

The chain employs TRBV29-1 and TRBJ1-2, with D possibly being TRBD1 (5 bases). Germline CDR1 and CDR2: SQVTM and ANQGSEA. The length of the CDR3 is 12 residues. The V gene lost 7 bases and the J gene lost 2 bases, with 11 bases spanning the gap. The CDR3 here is CSASGLNYGYTF. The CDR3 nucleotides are TGCAGCGCCTCGGGACTGAACTATGGCTACACCTTC. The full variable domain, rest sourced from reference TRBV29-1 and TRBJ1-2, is SAVISQKPSRDICQRGTSLTIQCQVDSQVTMMFWYRQQPGQSLTLIATANQGSEATYESGFVIDKFPISRPNLTFSTLTVSNMSPEDSSIYLCSASGLNYGYTFGSGTRLTVV.

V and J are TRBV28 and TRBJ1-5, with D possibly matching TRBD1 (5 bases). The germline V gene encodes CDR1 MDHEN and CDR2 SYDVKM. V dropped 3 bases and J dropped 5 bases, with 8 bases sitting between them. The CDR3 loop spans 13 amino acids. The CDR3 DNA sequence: TGTGCCAGCAGTTTGTCAGGGTATCAGCCCCAGCATTTT. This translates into CASSLSGYQPQHF.

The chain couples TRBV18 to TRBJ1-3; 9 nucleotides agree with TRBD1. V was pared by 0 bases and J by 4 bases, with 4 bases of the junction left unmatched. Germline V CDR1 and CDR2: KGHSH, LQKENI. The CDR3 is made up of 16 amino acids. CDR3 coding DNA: TGTGCCAGCTCACCACCCCACAGGGGGCAAGGAAACACCATATATTTT. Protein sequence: CASSPPHRGQGNTIYF.

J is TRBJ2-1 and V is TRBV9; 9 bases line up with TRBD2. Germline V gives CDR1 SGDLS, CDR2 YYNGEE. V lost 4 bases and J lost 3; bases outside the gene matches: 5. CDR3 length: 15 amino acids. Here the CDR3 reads CASSPASGIYNEQFF. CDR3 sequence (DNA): TGTGCCAGCAGCCCTGCTAGCGGGATCTACAATGAGCAGTTCTTC. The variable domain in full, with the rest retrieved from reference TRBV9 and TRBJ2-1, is DSGVTQTPKHLITATGQRVTLRCSPRSGDLSVYWYQQSLDQGLQFLIQYYNGEERAKGNILERFSAQQFPDLHSELNLSSLELGDSALYFCASSPASGIYNEQFFGPGTRLTVL.

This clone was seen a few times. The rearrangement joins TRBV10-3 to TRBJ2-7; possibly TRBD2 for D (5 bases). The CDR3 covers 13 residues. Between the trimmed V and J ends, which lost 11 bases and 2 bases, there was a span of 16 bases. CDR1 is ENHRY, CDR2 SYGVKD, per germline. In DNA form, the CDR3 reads TGTGCCTCCAAGAACGCCGGGGCCTACGAGCAGTACTTC. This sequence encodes CASKNAGAYEQYF.

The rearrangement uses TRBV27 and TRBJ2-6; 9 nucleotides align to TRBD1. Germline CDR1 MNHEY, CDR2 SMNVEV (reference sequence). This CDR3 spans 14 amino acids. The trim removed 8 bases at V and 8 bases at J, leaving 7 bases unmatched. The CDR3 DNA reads TGTGCCAGCGGCAGAGGGACAGGGCCCAACGTCCTGACTTTC. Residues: CASGRGTGPNVLTF. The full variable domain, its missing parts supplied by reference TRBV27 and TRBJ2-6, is EAQVTQNPRYLITVTGKKLTVTCSQNMNHEYMSWYRQDPGLGLRQIYYSMNVEVTDKGDVPEGYKVSRKEKRNFPLILESPSPNQTSLYFCASGRGTGPNVLTFGAGSRLTVL.

In nucleotides, the CDR3 is TGCGCCAGCAGCGGGACAGGGTTGGGGGACAATGAGCAGTTCTTC. Translation: CASSGTGLGDNEQFF. J is TRBJ2-1 and V is TRBV5-1, with 9 bases that match TRBD1. CDR1 SGHRS and CDR2 YFSETQ come from the germline V gene. The CDR3 totals 15 residues. J was trimmed by 5 bases and V by 4 bases; bases with no gene match: 7.

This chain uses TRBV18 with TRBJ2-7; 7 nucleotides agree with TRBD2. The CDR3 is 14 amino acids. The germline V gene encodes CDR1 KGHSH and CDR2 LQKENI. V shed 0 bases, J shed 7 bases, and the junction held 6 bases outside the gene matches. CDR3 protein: CASSPPGGVGEQYF. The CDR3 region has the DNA TGTGCCAGCTCACCACCGGGAGGGGTAGGGGAGCAGTACTTC.

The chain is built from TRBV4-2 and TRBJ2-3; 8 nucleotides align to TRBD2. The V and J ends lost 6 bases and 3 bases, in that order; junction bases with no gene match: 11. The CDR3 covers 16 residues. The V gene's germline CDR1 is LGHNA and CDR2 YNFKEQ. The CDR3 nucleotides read TGTGCCAGCAGGTGGGAGGTCGGGGGGGGTACAGATACGCAGTATTTT. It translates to CASRWEVGGGTDTQYF.